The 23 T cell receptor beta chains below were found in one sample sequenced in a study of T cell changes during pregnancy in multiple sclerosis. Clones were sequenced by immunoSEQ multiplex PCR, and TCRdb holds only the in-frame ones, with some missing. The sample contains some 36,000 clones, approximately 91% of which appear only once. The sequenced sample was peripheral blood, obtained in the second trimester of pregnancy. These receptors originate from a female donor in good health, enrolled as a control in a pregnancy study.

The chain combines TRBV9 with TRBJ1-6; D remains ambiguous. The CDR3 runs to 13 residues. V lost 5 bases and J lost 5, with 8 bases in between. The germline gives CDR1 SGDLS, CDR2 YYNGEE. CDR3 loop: CASSPGNNSPLHF. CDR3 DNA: TGTGCCAGCAGTCCGGGAAATAATTCACCCCTCCACTTT.

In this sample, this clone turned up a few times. CDR3 sequence reads: CASSDLAGGDQETQYF. CDR3 nucleotides: TGTGCCAGTAGTGATCTAGCGGGGGGCGATCAAGAGACCCAGTACTTC. The J gene is TRBJ2-5, the V gene TRBV19, with 11 bases lining up with TRBD2. The CDR3 consists of 16 residues. Germline trimming cut 5 bases from V and 2 bases from J; bases unmatched to any gene: 7. The germline gives CDR1 LNHDA, CDR2 SQIVND (reference sequence).

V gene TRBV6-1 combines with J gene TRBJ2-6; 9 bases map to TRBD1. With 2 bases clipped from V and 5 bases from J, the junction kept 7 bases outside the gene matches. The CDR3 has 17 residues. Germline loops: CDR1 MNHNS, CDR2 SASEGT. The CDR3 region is CASSEIGTGIRANVLTF. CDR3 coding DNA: TGTGCCAGCAGTGAAATTGGGACAGGGATAAGGGCCAACGTCCTGACTTTC.

The CDR3 loop reads CASSYRTGHQPQHF. In DNA form, the CDR3 reads TGTGCCAGCAGTTACAGGACAGGGCATCAGCCCCAGCATTTT. V usage is TRBV6-5 and J usage is TRBJ1-5, with 8 bases matching TRBD1. V gave up 2 bases and J gave up 5 bases; unmatched junction bases: 2. CDR1 and CDR2 (germline): MNHEY, SVGAGI. The CDR3 loop spans 14 amino acids.

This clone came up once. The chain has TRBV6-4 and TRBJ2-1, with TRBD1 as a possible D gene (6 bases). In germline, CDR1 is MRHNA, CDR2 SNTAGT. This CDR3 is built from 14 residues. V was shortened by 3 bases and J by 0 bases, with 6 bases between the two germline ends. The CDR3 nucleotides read TGTGCCAGCAGTGAGGACAGCTCCTACAATGAGCAGTTCTTC. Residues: CASSEDSSYNEQFF.

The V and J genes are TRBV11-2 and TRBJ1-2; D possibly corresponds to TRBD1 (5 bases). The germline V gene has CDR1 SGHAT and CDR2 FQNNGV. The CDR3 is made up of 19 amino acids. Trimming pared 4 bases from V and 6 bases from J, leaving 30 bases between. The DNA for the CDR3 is TGTGCCAGCAGCTCCTTTCCCACTTCCCAGGGCCTGGTCAAAGATGGCTACACCTTC. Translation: CASSSFPTSQGLVKDGYTF.

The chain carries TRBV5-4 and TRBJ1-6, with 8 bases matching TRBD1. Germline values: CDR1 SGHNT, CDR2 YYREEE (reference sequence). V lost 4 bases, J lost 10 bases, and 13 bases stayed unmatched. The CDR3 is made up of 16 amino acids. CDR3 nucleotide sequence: TGTGCCAGCAGCGTGGGTCAGGGGGCGTCTGGCTCACCCCTCCACTTT. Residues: CASSVGQGASGSPLHF.

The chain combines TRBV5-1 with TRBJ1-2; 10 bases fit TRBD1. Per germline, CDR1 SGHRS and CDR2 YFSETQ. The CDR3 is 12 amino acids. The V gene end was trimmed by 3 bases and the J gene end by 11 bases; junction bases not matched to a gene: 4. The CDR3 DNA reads TGCGCCAGCAGCTCCGGGACAGGGGAATACACCTTC. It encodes CASSSGTGEYTF.

The CDR3 protein is CASSSRLAGDRDTQYF. The CDR3 nucleotides read TGTGCCAGCAGTTCTAGACTAGCGGGGGACCGGGATACGCAGTATTTT. The V and J genes are TRBV6-5 and TRBJ2-3; 12 bases agree with TRBD2. The CDR3 is 16 amino acids. V lost 4 bases and J lost 6; bases outside the gene matches: 8. Germline assignment: CDR1 MNHEY and CDR2 SVGAGI.

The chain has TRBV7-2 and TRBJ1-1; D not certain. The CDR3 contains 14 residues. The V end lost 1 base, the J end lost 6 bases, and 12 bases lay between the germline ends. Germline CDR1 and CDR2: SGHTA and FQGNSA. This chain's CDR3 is CASSLGAARSEAFF. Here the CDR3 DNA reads TGTGCCAGCAGCTTAGGGGCAGCCAGGTCTGAAGCTTTCTTT. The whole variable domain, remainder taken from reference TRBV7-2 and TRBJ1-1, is GAGVSQSPSNKVTEKGKDVELRCDPISGHTALYWYRQSLGQGLEFLIYFQGNSAPDKSGLPSDRFSAERTGGSVSTLTIQRTQQEDSAVYLCASSLGAARSEAFFGQGTRLTVV.

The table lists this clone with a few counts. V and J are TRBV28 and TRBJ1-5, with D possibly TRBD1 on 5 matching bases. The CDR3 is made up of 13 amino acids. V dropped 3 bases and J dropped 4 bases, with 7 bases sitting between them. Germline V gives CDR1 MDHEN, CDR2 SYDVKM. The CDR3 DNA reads TGTGCCAGCAGTTTCCAGGGTAATCAGCCCCAGCATTTT. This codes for CASSFQGNQPQHF.

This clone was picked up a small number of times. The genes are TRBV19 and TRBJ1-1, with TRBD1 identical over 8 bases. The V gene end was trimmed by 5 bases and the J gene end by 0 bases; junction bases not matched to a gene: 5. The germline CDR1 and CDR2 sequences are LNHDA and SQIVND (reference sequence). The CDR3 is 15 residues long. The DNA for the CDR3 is TGTGCCAGTAGTGGACCGACAGGGGTGAACACTGAAGCTTTCTTT. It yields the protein CASSGPTGVNTEAFF.

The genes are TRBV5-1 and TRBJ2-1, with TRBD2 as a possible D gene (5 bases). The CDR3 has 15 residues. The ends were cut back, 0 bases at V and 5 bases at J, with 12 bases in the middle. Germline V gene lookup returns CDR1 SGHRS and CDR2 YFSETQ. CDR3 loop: CASSLGGVSNNEQFF. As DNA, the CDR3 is TGCGCCAGCAGCTTGGGGGGAGTTTCCAACAATGAGCAGTTCTTC.

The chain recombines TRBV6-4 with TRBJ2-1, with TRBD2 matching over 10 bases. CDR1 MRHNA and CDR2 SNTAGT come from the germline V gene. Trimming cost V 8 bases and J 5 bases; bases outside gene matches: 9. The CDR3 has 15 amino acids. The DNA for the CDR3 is TGTGCCAGCGGGTCCGGGACTAGCGATAACAATGAGCAGTTCTTC. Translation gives CASGSGTSDNNEQFF.

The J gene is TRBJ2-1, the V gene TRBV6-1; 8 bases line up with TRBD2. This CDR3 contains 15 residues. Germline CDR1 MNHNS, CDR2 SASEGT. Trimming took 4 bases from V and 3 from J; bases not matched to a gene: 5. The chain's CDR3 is CASSGSGGGYNEQFF. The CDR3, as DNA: TGTGCCAGCAGTGGAAGCGGGGGCGGCTACAATGAGCAGTTCTTC.

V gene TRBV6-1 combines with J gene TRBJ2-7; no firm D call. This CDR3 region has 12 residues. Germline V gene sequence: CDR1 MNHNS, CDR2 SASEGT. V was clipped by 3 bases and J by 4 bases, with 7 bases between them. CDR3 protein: CASSEHGYEQYF. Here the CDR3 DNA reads TGTGCCAGCAGTGAGCACGGTTACGAGCAGTACTTC.

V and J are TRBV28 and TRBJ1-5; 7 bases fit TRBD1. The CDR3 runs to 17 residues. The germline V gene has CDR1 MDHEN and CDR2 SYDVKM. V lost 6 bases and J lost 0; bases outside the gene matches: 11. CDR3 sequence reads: CASRYQTGVISNQPQHF. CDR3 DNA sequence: TGTGCCAGCAGATACCAAACAGGGGTTATTAGCAATCAGCCCCAGCATTTT.

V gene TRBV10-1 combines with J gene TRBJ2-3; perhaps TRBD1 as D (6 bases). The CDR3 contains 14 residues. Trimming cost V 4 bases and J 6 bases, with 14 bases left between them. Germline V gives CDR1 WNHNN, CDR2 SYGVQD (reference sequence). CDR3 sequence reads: CASSGGGVPDTQYF. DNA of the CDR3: TGCGCCAGCAGTGGAGGGGGAGTTCCGGATACGCAGTATTTT.

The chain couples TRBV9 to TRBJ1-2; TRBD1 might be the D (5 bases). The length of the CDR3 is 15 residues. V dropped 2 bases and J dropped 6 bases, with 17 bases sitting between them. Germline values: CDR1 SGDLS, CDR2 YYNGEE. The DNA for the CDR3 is TGTGCCAGCAGCGTGGACGGGGGTCAGGGCGATGGCTACACCTTC. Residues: CASSVDGGQGDGYTF.

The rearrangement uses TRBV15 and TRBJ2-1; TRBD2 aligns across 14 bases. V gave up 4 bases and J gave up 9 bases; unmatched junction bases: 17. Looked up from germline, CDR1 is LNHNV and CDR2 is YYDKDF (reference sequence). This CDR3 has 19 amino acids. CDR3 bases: TGTGCCACCAGCACCGCTCTCGGGAGGGGGACTAGCGGGAGTGGTGAGCAGTTCTTC. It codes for CATSTALGRGTSGSGEQFF.

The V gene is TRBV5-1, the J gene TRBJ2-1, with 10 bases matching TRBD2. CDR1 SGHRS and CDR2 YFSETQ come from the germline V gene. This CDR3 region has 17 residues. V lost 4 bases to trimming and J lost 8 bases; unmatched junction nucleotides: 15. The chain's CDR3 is CASSPGIAGGVADEQFF. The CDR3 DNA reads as TGCGCCAGCAGCCCCGGGATAGCGGGGGGAGTGGCCGATGAGCAGTTCTTC.

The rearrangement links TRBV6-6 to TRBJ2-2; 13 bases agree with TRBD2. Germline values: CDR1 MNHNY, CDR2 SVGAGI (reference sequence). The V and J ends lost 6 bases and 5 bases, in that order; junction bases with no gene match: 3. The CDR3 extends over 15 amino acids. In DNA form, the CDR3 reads TGTGCCAGCAGCGCGGGACTAGCGGGGACCGGGGAGCTGTTTTTT. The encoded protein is CASSAGLAGTGELFF.

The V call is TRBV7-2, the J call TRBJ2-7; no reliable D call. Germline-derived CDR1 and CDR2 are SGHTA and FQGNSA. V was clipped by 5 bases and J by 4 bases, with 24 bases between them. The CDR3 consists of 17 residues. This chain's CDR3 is CASSIVVEAVPPYEQYF. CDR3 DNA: TGTGCCAGCAGCATTGTGGTCGAGGCAGTTCCACCGTACGAGCAGTACTTC.